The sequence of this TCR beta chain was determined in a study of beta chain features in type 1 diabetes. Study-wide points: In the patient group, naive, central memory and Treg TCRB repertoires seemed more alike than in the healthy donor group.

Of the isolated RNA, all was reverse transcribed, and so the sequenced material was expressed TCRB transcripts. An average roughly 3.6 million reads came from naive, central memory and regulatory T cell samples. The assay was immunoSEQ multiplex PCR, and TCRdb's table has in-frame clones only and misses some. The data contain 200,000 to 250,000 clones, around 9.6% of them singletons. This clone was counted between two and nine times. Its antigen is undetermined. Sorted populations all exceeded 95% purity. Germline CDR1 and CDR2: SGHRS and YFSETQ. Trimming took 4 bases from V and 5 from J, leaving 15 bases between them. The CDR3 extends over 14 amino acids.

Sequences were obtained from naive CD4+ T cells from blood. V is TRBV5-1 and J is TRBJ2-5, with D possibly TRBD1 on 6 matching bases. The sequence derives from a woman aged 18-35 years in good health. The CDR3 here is CASSPLYRAETQYF. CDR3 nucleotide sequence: TGCGCCAGCAGCCCCCTGTACAGGGCGGAGACCCAGTACTTC.